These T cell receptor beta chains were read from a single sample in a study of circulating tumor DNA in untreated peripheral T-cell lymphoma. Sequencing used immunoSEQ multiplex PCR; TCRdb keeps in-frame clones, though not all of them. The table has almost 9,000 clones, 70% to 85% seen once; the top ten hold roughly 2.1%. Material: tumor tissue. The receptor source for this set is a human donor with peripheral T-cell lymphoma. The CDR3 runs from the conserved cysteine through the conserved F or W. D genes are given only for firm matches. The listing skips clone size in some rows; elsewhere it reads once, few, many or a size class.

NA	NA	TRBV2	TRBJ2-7	TGTGCCAGCAGTTCCAACCTTCCCAGGGACGAGCAGTACTTC	CASSSNLPRDEQYF
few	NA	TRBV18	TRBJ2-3	TGTGCCAGCTCCCGGCCCCCAGGGTACACAGATACGCAGTATTTT	CASSRPPGYTDTQYF
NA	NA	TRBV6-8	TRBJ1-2	TGTGCCAGCAGTTACGGCCAGTACGTTGGCTACACCTTC	CASSYGQYVGYTF
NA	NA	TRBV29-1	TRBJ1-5	TGCAGCGCCCGGACGGGGGATCAGCCCCAGCATTTT	CSARTGDQPQHF
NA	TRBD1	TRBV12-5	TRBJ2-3	TGTGCTAGTGGTTTAGGGGACAGTAGCACAGATACGCAGTATTTT	CASGLGDSSTDTQYF
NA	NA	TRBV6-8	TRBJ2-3	TGTGCCAGCAGATCATGGTTCTACACAGATACGCAGTATTTT	CASRSWFYTDTQYF
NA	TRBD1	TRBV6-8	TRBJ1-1	TGTGCCAGCAGTCGTCCATCACAGGGGACGACTGAAGCTTTCTTT	CASSRPSQGTTEAFF
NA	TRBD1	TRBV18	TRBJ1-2	TGTGCCAGCTCACCCCGGACAGGGGAGGGCTACACCTTC	CASSPRTGEGYTF
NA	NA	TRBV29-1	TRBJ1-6	TGCAGCGTTAGGACGGAGGACTCCTCACCCCTCCACTTT	CSVRTEDSSPLHF
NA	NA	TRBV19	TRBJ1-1	TGTGCCAGTATCCCGGGTGGGACTGAAGCTTTCTTT	CASIPGGTEAFF
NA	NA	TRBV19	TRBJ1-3	TGTGCCAGTAGTATACGGGACGGAAACACCATATATTTT	CASSIRDGNTIYF
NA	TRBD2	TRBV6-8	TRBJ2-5	TGTGCCAGCAGCCCCAGCGGGGGGGCCGAAGAGACCCAGTACTTC	CASSPSGGAEETQYF
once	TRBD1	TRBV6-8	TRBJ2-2	TGTGCCATCAGGGGGCGGGTGGCCGGGGAGCTGTTTTTT	CAIRGRVAGELFF
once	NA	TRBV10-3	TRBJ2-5	TGTGCCATCAGTGAGAAATGGGACGGTCAAGAGACCCAGTACTTC	CAISEKWDGQETQYF
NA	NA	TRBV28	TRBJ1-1	TGTGCCAGCAGTTTAGAAGGGACTAACACTGAAGCTTTCTTT	CASSLEGTNTEAFF
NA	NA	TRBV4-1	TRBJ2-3	TGCGCCAGCAGCCAAGGGGTGGACACAGATACGCAGTATTTT	CASSQGVDTDTQYF
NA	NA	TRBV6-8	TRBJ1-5	TGTGCCAGCAGTTCCTCGGGGTTGGGTGGGGGTAGCAATCAGCCCCAGCATTTT	CASSSSGLGGGSNQPQHF
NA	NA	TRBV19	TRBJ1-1	TGTGCCAGTAGTATTGGGCAGGCCACTGAAGCTTTCTTT	CASSIGQATEAFF
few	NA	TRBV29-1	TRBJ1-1	TGCAGCGTGGGCCTAACAGGGAACACTGAAGCTTTCTTT	CSVGLTGNTEAFF
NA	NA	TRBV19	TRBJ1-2	TGTGCCAGTAGTACGCTACAGGGTCTGGATGGCTACACCTTC	CASSTLQGLDGYTF
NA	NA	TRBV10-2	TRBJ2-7	TGCGCCAGCAGTGAGTCACAGGGCCCCTACGAGCAGTACTTC	CASSESQGPYEQYF
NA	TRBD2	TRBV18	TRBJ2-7	TGTGCCAGCTCACCCCCTGGGAGGGCGGGGGGCCACGAGCAGTACTTC	CASSPPGRAGGHEQYF
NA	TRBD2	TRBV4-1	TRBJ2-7	TGCGCCAGCAGCCAAGCTCTAGCGGGGAGCTACGAGCAGTACTTC	CASSQALAGSYEQYF
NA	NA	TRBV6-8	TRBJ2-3	TGTGCCAGCAGTAAACGACAGGAGACAGATACGCAGTATTTT	CASSKRQETDTQYF
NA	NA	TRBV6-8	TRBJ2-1	TGTGCCAGCAGTTACTCGATGGCCAATGAGCAGTTCTTC	CASSYSMANEQFF
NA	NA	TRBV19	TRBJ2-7	TGTGCCAGTAGTATACGGGTGGGCAGGGTGAACTACGAGCAGTACTTC	CASSIRVGRVNYEQYF
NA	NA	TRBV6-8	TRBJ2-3	TGTGCCAGCAGTTACGCGGGGCTCACAGATACGCAGTATTTT	CASSYAGLTDTQYF
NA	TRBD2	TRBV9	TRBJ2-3	TGTGCCAGCAGCTTACTAGCGGGGGGTCCCACAGATACGCAGTATTTT	CASSLLAGGPTDTQYF
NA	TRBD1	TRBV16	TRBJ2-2	TGTGCCAGCAGCTCCCGACAGGGTTCGGCCGGGGAGCTGTTTTTT	CASSSRQGSAGELFF